The 28 T cell receptor beta chains listed next were all sequenced from one sample in a study of regulatory T cells in long-lasting Graves disease (dated by TCRdb to the early 2020s). The library relied on multiplex PCR. The sequencing machine was an Illumina HiSeq 4000. CDR3 regions were amplified by Arm-PCR with iRepertoire HTBI primers to construct TCR beta libraries. Clones were called with MiXCR by TCRdb after fastp trimmed the public reads at Q25, and only in-frame beta chains were retained. Each CDR3 protein gets just one entry, which takes the most common genes and DNA from the rows behind it. For this sample the table gives about 430,000 distinct CDR3 sequences, of which approximately 15% were detected only once. Of the sample, approximately 7.8% falls within the top ten clones. The sample's time point label, in plain terms: newly diagnosed GD, antithyroid drugs for less than 3 months. RNA was extracted from PBMCs in TRIzol for both TCR sequencing and RNA sequencing.

These same data were also listed under a study on T cells in Graves' hyperthyroidism and ophthalmopathy.

Sequenced material: peripheral blood mononuclear cells (PBMCs), taken at new diagnosis, from a patient treated with antithyroid drugs. The receptor source for this set is a woman aged 40 to 50 with Graves disease. Donor details come from another sample of the same person, matched by shared clones.

This clonotype was counted ten times or more. The chain recombines TRBV7-3 with TRBJ2-1; 7 nucleotides line up with TRBD2. There are 12 residues in the CDR3. The V and J ends lost 5 bases and 14 bases, in that order; junction bases with no gene match: 9. Germline CDR1 and CDR2: SGHTA and FQGTGA. The chain's CDR3 is CASSPAGGMKFF. The CDR3 coding sequence is TGTGCCAGCAGCCCCGCCGGGGGGATGAAGTTCTTC.

DNA of the CDR3: TGTGCCAGCAACTTGTCGCAGGGTGAGGAAAAACTGTTTTTT. Protein product: CASNLSQGEEKLFF. The chain joins TRBV11-3 to TRBJ1-4, with D maybe TRBD1 (5 bases). The V and J ends lost 7 bases and 8 bases respectively, with 17 bases between them. The CDR3 runs to 14 residues. In germline, CDR1 is SGHNT, CDR2 YENEEA.

The sample holds many counts of this clonotype. The chain couples TRBV19 to TRBJ1-1, with 9 bases identical to TRBD1. Germline V CDR1 and CDR2: LNHDA, SQIVND (reference sequence). This CDR3 has 13 residues. With 8 bases clipped from V and 3 bases from J, the junction kept 4 bases outside the gene matches. The CDR3 here is CASGTGRDTEAFF. The CDR3 nucleotides read TGTGCCAGTGGGACAGGGCGGGACACTGAAGCTTTCTTT.

About this clonotype itself: The junction departs from the called germline gene at one end, perhaps through a read error. The chain recombines TRBV11-2 with TRBJ2-7; the D gene is possibly TRBD2 (5 bases). The CDR3 extends over 12 amino acids. Germline values: CDR1 SGHAT, CDR2 FQNNGV. CDR3 DNA: TGTGCCAGCAGGGACTCCCTCTACGAGCAGCACTTC. It translates to CASRDSLYEQHF.

This clonotype was found many times. Here the CDR3 reads CSVETGLNTEAFF. The CDR3 DNA is TGCAGCGTTGAGACAGGGTTGAACACTGAAGCTTTCTTT. V and J are TRBV29-1 and TRBJ1-1, with TRBD1 identical over 7 bases. V lost 3 bases and J lost 0; bases outside the gene matches: 1. The CDR3 totals 13 residues. Germline CDR1 is SQVTM and CDR2 is ANQGSEA.

This clonotype came up many times. This chain links TRBV20-1 with TRBJ2-3; 9 bases agree with TRBD2. CDR1 and CDR2 from the germline V gene are DFQATT and SNEGSKA (reference sequence). CDR3 length equals 14 residues. Trimming removed 1 base from V and 5 bases from J; junction bases left unmatched: 4. The CDR3 coding sequence is TGCAGTGCTAGAGGACTAGCGGTGCAAGATACGCAGTATTTT. This encodes CSARGLAVQDTQYF.

This clonotype was seen a few times. The chain couples TRBV4-1 to TRBJ2-4, with D possibly matching TRBD2 (6 bases). CDR3 length: 14 amino acids. Per germline, CDR1 MGHRA and CDR2 YSYEKL. V lost 8 bases and J 6 bases, leaving 17 bases between the germline ends. DNA for the CDR3: TGCGCCAGCGCTGAATTAGCCGGGAGAAACATTCAGTACTTC. It is translated as CASAELAGRNIQYF.

This clonotype was seen a handful of times. The rearrangement uses TRBV27 and TRBJ2-2; 8 bases match TRBD1. The junction had 14 bases not matched to a gene; V was cut back by 5 bases and J by 3 bases. Germline lookup yields CDR1 MNHEY and CDR2 SMNVEV (reference sequence). The CDR3 is 18 residues long. CDR3 bases: TGTGCCAGCAGTCAGGGGTGGGCGGGACAGGTATACACCGGGGAGCTGTTTTTT. Translating gives CASSQGWAGQVYTGELFF.

This clonotype was counted at least ten times. The chain recombines TRBV18 with TRBJ2-2, with 8 positions matching TRBD2. V dropped 0 bases and J dropped 8; count of bases not matched to a gene: 17. This CDR3 comprises 19 residues. Germline assignment: CDR1 KGHSH and CDR2 LQKENI. The CDR3 DNA follows: TGTGCCAGCTCACCACCTCGCGGACTAGCCCTCCTTTCATCTGGGGAGCTGTTTTTT. Its protein is CASSPPRGLALLSSGELFF.

This clonotype was observed a few times. V is TRBV29-1 and J is TRBJ2-7; D is perhaps TRBD1 or TRBD2 (5 bases each). Trimming removed 5 bases from V and 6 bases from J, with 29 bases in between. CDR1 is SQVTM, CDR2 ANQGSEA, per germline. The CDR3 runs to 17 residues. The CDR3: CSVSPPYEGPDFREQYF. CDR3 DNA: TGCAGCGTTAGCCCCCCTTATGAGGGGCCAGACTTCCGCGAGCAGTACTTC.

The rearrangement links TRBV4-2 to TRBJ2-2, with 7 bases identical to TRBD2. V trimming: 0 bases; J trimming: 4 bases; junction bases outside the gene matches: 8. Germline values: CDR1 LGHNA, CDR2 YNFKEQ. The CDR3 runs 17 residues. CDR3 loop: CASSQEAGTQLTGELFF. The CDR3 DNA reads TGTGCCAGCAGCCAAGAAGCGGGGACCCAACTCACCGGGGAGCTGTTTTTT.

The J gene is TRBJ1-6, the V gene TRBV28, with 8 positions matching TRBD1. CDR3 length equals 13 residues. Germline CDR1 reads MDHEN; CDR2 reads SYDVKM. The ends lost 6 bases at V and 8 bases at J; junction bases unmatched: 3. CDR3: CASSRGLDSPLHF. CDR3 coding DNA: TGTGCCAGCAGCAGGGGGCTGGATTCACCCCTCCACTTT.

This clonotype was observed many times. This chain joins TRBV11-3 and TRBJ2-2; D gene unclear. The CDR3 contains 14 residues. Trimming stripped 5 bases from V and 1 base from J, with 8 bases between. Germline V lookup: CDR1 SGHNT, CDR2 YENEEA. Here the CDR3 DNA reads TGTGCCAGCAGCCCGGACGTGAACACCGGGGAGCTGTTTTTT. This gives the protein CASSPDVNTGELFF.

This clonotype was seen ten or more times. The chain employs TRBV9 and TRBJ2-1; the match to TRBD2 covers 11 bases. Germline lookup yields CDR1 SGDLS and CDR2 YYNGEE. V was pared by 0 bases and J by 8 bases, with 7 bases of the junction left unmatched. CDR3 length equals 16 residues. CDR3 nucleotide sequence: TGTGCCAGCAGCGTAGCTCCGGCTAGCGGGAGGTATGAGCAGTTCTTC. It codes for CASSVAPASGRYEQFF.

The rearrangement links TRBV10-3 to TRBJ2-3, with 7 bases identical to TRBD2. V was clipped by 8 bases and J by 4 bases; unmatched bases: 9. The CDR3 covers 14 residues. Germline V gene lookup returns CDR1 ENHRY and CDR2 SYGVKD. The chain's CDR3 is CAIGDGGSADTQYF. In DNA form, the CDR3 reads TGTGCCATCGGCGACGGGGGGAGTGCAGATACGCAGTATTTT.

The rearrangement links TRBV14 to TRBJ2-7, with 11 bases that match TRBD1. The germline CDR1 and CDR2 sequences are SGHDN and FVKESK. The CDR3 has 16 amino acids. V lost 0 bases to trimming and J lost 6 bases; unmatched junction nucleotides: 7. The CDR3 protein is CASSQEGTGGVFEQYF. The CDR3 region has the DNA TGTGCCAGCAGCCAAGAAGGGACAGGGGGGGTGTTCGAGCAGTACTTC.

This clonotype showed up many times. J is TRBJ1-2 and V is TRBV11-3; D is perhaps TRBD1 (5 bases). The CDR3 runs 13 residues. Trimming cost V 6 bases and J 1 base, with 9 bases left between them. Germline V lookup: CDR1 SGHNT, CDR2 YENEEA. CDR3: CASSPTVNYGYTF. DNA for the CDR3: TGTGCCAGCAGTCCGACAGTTAACTATGGCTACACCTTC.

In this sample, this clonotype turned up many times. The V call is TRBV2, the J call TRBJ2-2; no clear D gene. Per germline, CDR1 SNHLY and CDR2 FYNNEI. The CDR3 is made up of 11 amino acids. The V and J ends lost 0 bases and 7 bases respectively, with 0 bases between them. This CDR3 is CASSEAGELFF. The CDR3 nucleotides read TGTGCCAGCAGTGAAGCCGGGGAGCTGTTTTTT.

This clonotype was recorded at least ten times. The genes are TRBV12-3 or TRBV12-4 and TRBJ2-2, with D tentatively TRBD1 (6 bases). The CDR3 is 17 residues long. Trimming took off 5 bases at V and 0 bases at J, with 16 bases between the two ends. In nucleotides, the CDR3 is TGTGCCAGCAGTATTATACAGGGTGTCGCGAACACCGGGGAGCTGTTTTTT. Protein product: CASSIIQGVANTGELFF.

This clonotype has at least ten counts. This sequence joins TRBV6-2 or TRBV6-3 and TRBJ2-7; D not certain. Trimming removed 8 bases at V and 7 bases at J, with 15 bases between. The CDR3 consists of 12 residues. Germline lookup yields CDR1 MNHEY and CDR2 SVGEGT. CDR3 region: CASSALAHEQYF. In DNA form, the CDR3 reads TGTGCCAGCTCGGCTTTGGCCCATGAGCAGTACTTC.

This clonotype was detected many times. J is TRBJ2-1 and V is TRBV12-3 or TRBV12-4; D possibly corresponds to TRBD1 (6 bases). The CDR3 is 17 residues long. The ends were cut back, 3 bases at V and 8 bases at J, with 23 bases in the middle. The CDR3 coding sequence is TGTGCCAGCAGTTTTTTTTCGGGACACCCCCAAGTCCATGAGCAGTTCTTC. Amino acid sequence: CASSFFSGHPQVHEQFF.

This clonotype has a count of ten or more. V is TRBV28 and J is TRBJ2-7; 8 bases align to TRBD2. The germline gives CDR1 MDHEN, CDR2 SYDVKM. The CDR3 length is 15 residues. Trimming took 5 bases from V and 2 from J; bases not matched to a gene: 8. The CDR3 DNA reads as TGTGCCAGCAGTCCCTCGGGGGGGTTCCCCTACGAGCAGTACTTC. The encoded protein is CASSPSGGFPYEQYF.

This clonotype was counted ten times or more. In DNA, the CDR3 is TGTGCCAGCTCACCGTGGGGTGGACAGCAAGAGACCCAGTACTTC. This translates into CASSPWGGQQETQYF. The J gene is TRBJ2-5, the V gene TRBV18, with a weak D call TRBD1 (6 bases). V lost 3 bases and J lost 2, with 13 bases in between. The CDR3 totals 15 residues. Per the germline V gene, CDR1 is KGHSH and CDR2 is LQKENI.

J is TRBJ2-2 and V is TRBV6-1, with TRBD1 matching 9 bases. This CDR3 region has 16 residues. V dropped 6 bases and J dropped 6; count of bases not matched to a gene: 11. Germline CDR1 MNHNS, CDR2 SASEGT. The CDR3, as DNA: TGTGCCAGCAGGATAACAGGGGGCTGGAGAGCCGGGGAGCTGTTTTTT. It yields the protein CASRITGGWRAGELFF.

This clonotype was observed many times. This rearrangement joins TRBV9 to TRBJ2-7; possible D gene TRBD1, 5 bases. Per the germline V gene, CDR1 is SGDLS and CDR2 is YYNGEE. The CDR3 has 15 amino acids. V was shortened by 0 bases and J by 6 bases, with 16 bases between the two germline ends. DNA for the CDR3: TGTGCCAGCAGCGTAGGAGCACAGGTGTCGGTCGAGCAGTACTTC. Its protein is CASSVGAQVSVEQYF.

This clonotype was recorded many times. The chain carries TRBV5-6 and TRBJ2-1; unclear D gene. The CDR3 loop spans 12 amino acids. V was clipped by 2 bases and J by 5 bases, with 5 bases between them. CDR1 SGHDT and CDR2 YYEEEE come from the germline V gene. CDR3 loop: CASSLADNEQFF. CDR3 nucleotide sequence: TGTGCCAGCAGCTTAGCTGACAATGAGCAGTTCTTC.

V usage is TRBV20-1 and J usage is TRBJ1-1; TRBD1 is a possible D gene (6 bases). Germline assignment: CDR1 DFQATT and CDR2 SNEGSKA (reference sequence). This CDR3 comprises 14 residues. V was cut by 3 bases and J by 4 bases, with 15 bases left in between. As DNA, the CDR3 is TGCAGTGCTAGTGAGGGGGGGAGGAGCACTGAAGCTTTCTTT. It yields the protein CSASEGGRSTEAFF.

This clonotype appeared many times. This chain connects TRBV10-3 to TRBJ2-7; D unresolved. The V gene's germline CDR1 is ENHRY and CDR2 SYGVKD. The CDR3 is 13 amino acids. Trimming left V 4 bases short and J 2 bases short, with 9 bases between. As DNA, the CDR3 is TGTGCCATCAGTGGCGGCAGTACCTACGAGCAGTACTTC. This gives the protein CAISGGSTYEQYF.